The subject of this entry is one T cell receptor beta chain. Its specificity is unknown. The data were taken from a study of T cell repertoires in cytomegalovirus infection. Overall study: Evidence of both CMV infection and a matching HLA type came from public TCR beta signatures. Study-wide points: Cumulative frequency of public TCR beta families picked out carriers of CMV plus the relevant HLA.

TCRdb reprocessed the reads via MiXCR and lists one record per CDR3 protein. The sample yields 680,000 or so distinct CDR3 sequences, about 40% seen once. The V and J ends lost 4 bases and 1 base respectively, with 20 bases between them. Germline V gene sequence: CDR1 SQVTM, CDR2 ANQGSEA. The CDR3 sequence is 16 residues long. The sequencing sample was made of PBMCs. The chain is built from TRBV29-1 and TRBJ2-7; maybe TRBD2 (6 bases). This sequence was found in a human donor in good health (CMV status not recorded). Some clones in this sample may be carry-over from other donors' samples. Here the CDR3 reads CSVAGYGTRKSYEQYF. For the CDR3, the DNA is TGCAGCGTTGCCGGCTACGGGACTCGGAAGTCCTACGAGCAGTACTTC.